This TCR beta chain was retrieved from a study of blood T cell repertoires in COVID-19. The repertoire was sequenced with immunoSEQ multiplex PCR; TCRdb's copy has only in-frame clones and lacks some. The sample carries some 390,000 clones, more than 85% recorded once. The germline V and J ends were trimmed by 1 base and 5 bases, with 12 bases remaining between them. Germline lookup yields CDR1 SGHNT and CDR2 YYREEE (reference sequence). CDR3 length: 14 amino acids. Sequencing used peripheral blood. This TCR was recovered from a human donor in a cohort sampled during active COVID-19. V is TRBV5-4 and J is TRBJ2-5; D is undetermined. The CDR3 bases are TGTGCCAGCAGCTTGTTACCCGTTGAGGAGACCCAGTACTTC. Its protein is CASSLLPVEETQYF.